This T cell receptor (beta chain) was captured in a study of blood T cell repertoires in COVID-19. This clone appeared a few times. This same CDR3 is encoded by further DNA sequences in the sample. Clones were sequenced by immunoSEQ multiplex PCR, and TCRdb holds only the in-frame ones, with some missing. The sample consists of roughly 96,000 clones, roughly 87% of them appearing once. This CDR3 comprises 16 residues. Germline lookup yields CDR1 MNHEY and CDR2 SVGAGI. V dropped 0 bases and J dropped 5; count of bases not matched to a gene: 6. The V gene is TRBV6-5, the J gene TRBJ2-1; 8 nucleotides agree with TRBD2. The TCR was taken from an elderly man with acute or convalescent COVID-19. Sequenced sample: peripheral blood. Here the CDR3 reads CASSYSNGGAHNEQFF. The CDR3 DNA is TGTGCCAGCAGTTACTCGAACGGGGGGGCCCACAATGAGCAGTTCTTC.